This TCR beta chain was recovered during a study of CD8 T cells in Susac syndrome. Sequencing targeted TCR beta in T cells from blood (CD8+ and CD4+). Reverse transcription of about 0.45 to 1 ug RNA was performed with random hexamers. With immunoSEQ multiplex PCR, TCR beta CDR3 was amplified across 54 Vbeta and 13 Jbeta. TCRdb re-called the immunoSEQ multiplex PCR reads with MiXCR, one entry per CDR3 protein. The sample holds about 200,000 distinct CDR3 sequences, about 94% seen once. The V and J ends lost 2 bases and 5 bases respectively, with 7 bases between them. This CDR3 has 13 amino acids. Sequenced input: CD4+ T cells from PBMCs. The chain links TRBV23-1 to TRBJ1-5; unclear D gene. TRBV23-1 is an ORF for which the function is uncertain. The clonotype was recovered from a human donor in good health. The CDR3 spells CASSQREDQPQHF. In DNA form, the CDR3 reads TGCGCCAGCAGTCAACGCGAAGATCAGCCCCAGCATTTT.